Described below is a single TCR beta chain sequence and its context. The CDR3 runs 15 residues. CDR1 and CDR2 (germline): SGHRS, YFSETQ. Trimming pared 4 bases from V and 6 bases from J, leaving 19 bases between. The sample originates from a study of T cell repertoires and Cas9 in healthy adults. Overall study: SpCas9-reactive CD4 and CD8 T cells were characterized for potency, cytotoxicity and lineage.

Profiled with immunoSEQ multiplex PCR; TCRdb holds only in-frame clones, not every one. The repertoire holds 20,000 to 25,000 clones, with roughly nine tenths as singletons. The sequence came from a human donor in good health. The sequenced material came from CD4+ effector T cells (CD127+, CD25-, CD137-, CD154-) from PBMCs; culture status not recorded. This chain joins TRBV5-1 and TRBJ2-5, with D tentatively TRBD2 (5 bases). The CDR3 DNA follows: TGCGCCAGCAGCAACCACCAACTAGGGCACAAGACCCAGTACTTC. It translates to CASSNHQLGHKTQYF.